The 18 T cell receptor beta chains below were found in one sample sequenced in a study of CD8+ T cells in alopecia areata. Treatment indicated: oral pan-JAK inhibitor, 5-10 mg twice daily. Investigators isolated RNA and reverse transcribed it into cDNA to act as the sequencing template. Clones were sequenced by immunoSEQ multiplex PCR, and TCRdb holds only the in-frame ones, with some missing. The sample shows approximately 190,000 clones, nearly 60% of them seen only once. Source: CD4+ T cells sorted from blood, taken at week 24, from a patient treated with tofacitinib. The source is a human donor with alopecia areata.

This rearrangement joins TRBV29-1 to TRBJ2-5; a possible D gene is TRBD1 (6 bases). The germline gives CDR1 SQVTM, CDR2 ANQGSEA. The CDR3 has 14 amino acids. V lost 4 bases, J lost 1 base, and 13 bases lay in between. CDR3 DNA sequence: TGCAGCGTTGTCAGGGGCAGCACCCAAGAGACCCAGTACTTC. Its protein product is CSVVRGSTQETQYF.

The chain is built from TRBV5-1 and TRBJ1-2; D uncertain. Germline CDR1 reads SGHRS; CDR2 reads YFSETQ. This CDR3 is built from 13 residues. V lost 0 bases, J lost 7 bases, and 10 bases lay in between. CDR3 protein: CASSLAGRSGYTF. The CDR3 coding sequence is TGCGCCAGCAGCTTGGCTGGGCGATCTGGCTACACCTTC. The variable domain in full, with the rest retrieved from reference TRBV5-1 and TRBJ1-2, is KAGVTQTPRYLIKTRGQQVTLSCSPISGHRSVSWYQQTPGQGLQFLFEYFSETQRNKGNFPGRFSGRQFSNSRSEMNVSTLELGDSALYLCASSLAGRSGYTFGSGTRLTVV.

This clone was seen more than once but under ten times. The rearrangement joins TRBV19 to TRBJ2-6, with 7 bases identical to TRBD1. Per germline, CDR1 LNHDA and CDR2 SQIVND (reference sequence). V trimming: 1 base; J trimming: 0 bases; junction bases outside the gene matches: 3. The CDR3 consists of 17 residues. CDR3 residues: CASSIVAGGSGANVLTF. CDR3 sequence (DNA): TGTGCCAGTAGTATAGTGGCAGGGGGCTCTGGGGCCAACGTCCTGACTTTC.

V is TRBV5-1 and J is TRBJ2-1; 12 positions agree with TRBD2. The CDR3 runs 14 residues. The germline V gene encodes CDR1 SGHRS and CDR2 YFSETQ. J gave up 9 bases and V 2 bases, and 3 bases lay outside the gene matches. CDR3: CASSFTSGGPEQFF. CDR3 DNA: TGCGCCAGCAGCTTTACTAGCGGGGGGCCTGAGCAGTTCTTC.

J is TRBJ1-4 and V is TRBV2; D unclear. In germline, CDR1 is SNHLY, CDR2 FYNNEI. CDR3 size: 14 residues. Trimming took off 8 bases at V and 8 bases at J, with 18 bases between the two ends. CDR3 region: CASREVRTGEKLFF. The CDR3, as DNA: TGTGCCAGCCGAGAGGTTCGGACGGGGGAAAAACTGTTTTTT.

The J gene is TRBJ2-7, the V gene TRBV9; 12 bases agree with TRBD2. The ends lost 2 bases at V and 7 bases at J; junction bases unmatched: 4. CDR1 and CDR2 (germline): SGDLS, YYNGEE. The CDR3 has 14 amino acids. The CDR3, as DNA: TGTGCCAGCAGCGTGACTAGCGGGGGAGAAGAGCAGTACTTC. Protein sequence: CASSVTSGGEEQYF.

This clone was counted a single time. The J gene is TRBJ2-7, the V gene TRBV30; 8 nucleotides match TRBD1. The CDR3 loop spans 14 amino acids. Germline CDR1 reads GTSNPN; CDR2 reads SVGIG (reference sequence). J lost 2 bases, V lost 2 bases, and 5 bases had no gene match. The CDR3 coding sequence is TGTGCCTGGAGTACCCGGACAGGGACCTACGAGCAGTACTTC. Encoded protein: CAWSTRTGTYEQYF.

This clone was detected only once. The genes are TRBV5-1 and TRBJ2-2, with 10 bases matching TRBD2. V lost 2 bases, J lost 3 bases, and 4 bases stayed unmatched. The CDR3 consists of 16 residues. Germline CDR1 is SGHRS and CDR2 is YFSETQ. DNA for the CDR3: TGCGCCAGCAGCTTAGCAGCGGGAGGGGACACCGGGGAGCTGTTTTTT. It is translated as CASSLAAGGDTGELFF.

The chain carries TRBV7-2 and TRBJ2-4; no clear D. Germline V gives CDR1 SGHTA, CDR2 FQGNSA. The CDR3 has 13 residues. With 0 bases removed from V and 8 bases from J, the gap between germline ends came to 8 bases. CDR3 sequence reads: CASSLASEDIQYF. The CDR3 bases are TGTGCCAGCAGCTTAGCCAGCGAGGACATTCAGTACTTC.

As DNA, the CDR3 is TGTGCCATCAGTGACGGGGGAGGCCCCTACGAGCAGTACTTC. It translates to CAISDGGGPYEQYF. The chain couples TRBV10-3 to TRBJ2-7; D might be TRBD2 (6 bases). The CDR3 is made up of 14 amino acids. The germline CDR1 and CDR2 sequences are ENHRY and SYGVKD. Trimming removed 3 bases at V and 2 bases at J, with 11 bases between.

The CDR3 sequence is CAWSPTGGDGYTF. The CDR3 coding sequence is TGTGCCTGGAGTCCGACAGGGGGGGATGGCTACACCTTC. The genes are TRBV30 and TRBJ1-2; 9 nucleotides line up with TRBD1. Germline CDR1 and CDR2: GTSNPN and SVGIG (reference sequence). The CDR3 has 13 amino acids. V shed 2 bases and J 6 bases; nucleotides not matched to a gene: 4.

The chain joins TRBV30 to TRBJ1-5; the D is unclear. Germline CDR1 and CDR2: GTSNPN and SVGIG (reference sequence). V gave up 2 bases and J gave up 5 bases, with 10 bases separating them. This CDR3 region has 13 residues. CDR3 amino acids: CAWSSRVDQPQHF. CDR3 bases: TGTGCCTGGAGTTCAAGGGTAGATCAGCCCCAGCATTTT.

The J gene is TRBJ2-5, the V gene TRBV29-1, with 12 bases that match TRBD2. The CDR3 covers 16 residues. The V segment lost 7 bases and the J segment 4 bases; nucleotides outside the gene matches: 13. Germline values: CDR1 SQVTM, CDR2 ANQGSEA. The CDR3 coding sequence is TGCAGCGCCCGCCCACGGACTAGCGGGGCGGGAGAGACCCAGTACTTC. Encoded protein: CSARPRTSGAGETQYF. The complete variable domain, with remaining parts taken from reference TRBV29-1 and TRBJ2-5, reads SAVISQKPSRDICQRGTSLTIQCQVDSQVTMMFWYRQQPGQSLTLIATANQGSEATYESGFVIDKFPISRPNLTFSTLTVSNMSPEDSSIYLCSARPRTSGAGETQYFGPGTRLLVL.

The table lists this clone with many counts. The DNA for the CDR3 is TGTGCCAGCAGCCTCCAGGTGGGGGACTACGAGCAGTACTTC. Amino acids: CASSLQVGDYEQYF. This chain joins TRBV7-2 and TRBJ2-7; tentatively, D is TRBD1 or TRBD2 (5 bases each). Germline CDR1 is SGHTA and CDR2 is FQGNSA. Trimming pared 5 bases from V and 3 bases from J, leaving 14 bases between. The CDR3 length is 14 residues.

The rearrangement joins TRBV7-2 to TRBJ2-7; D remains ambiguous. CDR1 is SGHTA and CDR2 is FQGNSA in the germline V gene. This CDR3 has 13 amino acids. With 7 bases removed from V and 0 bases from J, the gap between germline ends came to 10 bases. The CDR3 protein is CASKRPGSYEQYF. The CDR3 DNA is TGTGCCAGCAAACGTCCAGGCTCCTACGAGCAGTACTTC.

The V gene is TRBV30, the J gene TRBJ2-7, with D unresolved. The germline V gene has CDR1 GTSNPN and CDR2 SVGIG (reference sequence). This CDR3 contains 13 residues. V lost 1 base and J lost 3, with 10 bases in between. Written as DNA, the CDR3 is TGTGCCTGGAGTGATCAGGTCAGCTACGAGCAGTACTTC. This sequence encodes CAWSDQVSYEQYF.

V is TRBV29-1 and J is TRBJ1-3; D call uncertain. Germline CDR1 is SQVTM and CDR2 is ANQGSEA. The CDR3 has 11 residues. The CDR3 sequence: CSYEVGTTIYF. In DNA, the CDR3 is TGCAGTTACGAAGTCGGCACCACCATATATTTT.

This CDR3 reads CSVGLPELYNEQFF. The CDR3 nucleotides are TGCAGCGTTGGGCTACCCGAGTTATACAATGAGCAGTTCTTC. The V and J genes are TRBV29-1 and TRBJ2-1; D is unclear. The V and J ends lost 4 bases and 4 bases respectively, with 14 bases between them. CDR1 SQVTM and CDR2 ANQGSEA come from the germline V gene. The CDR3 has 14 amino acids.